This TCR beta chain originates from a study of T cell responses to AZD1222 COVID-19 vaccine. Study findings and constraints: Regions left unmutated in variants are reportedly the target of nearly half of spike-specific TCRs. In all cases, repertoires were sampled only after the peak T cell response. Vaccine-associated CD4 TCRs spanned spike, dominant at 160-218 and 743-854.

Pooling was applied to second doses at about 4 or about 12 weeks. As regards this clone: The antigen remains unidentified. The same CDR3 also results from other DNA sequences found in this sample.

Sequencing used immunoSEQ multiplex PCR; TCRdb keeps in-frame clones, though not all of them. Here the sample spans fewer than 200,000 clones, approximately 90% being singletons. The receptor comes from an adult who received the AZD1222 COVID-19 vaccine. Source: peripheral blood, taken 28 days after the second AZD1222 dose.

CDR3 DNA sequence: TGTGCCAGCAGCCCAGGGGGCTCCTACAATGAGCAGTTCTTC. Its translation: CASSPGGSYNEQFF. The V gene is TRBV7-2, the J gene TRBJ2-1, with 7 bases matching TRBD1. The germline CDR1 and CDR2 sequences are SGHTA and FQGNSA. With V trimmed by 5 bases and J by 0 bases, 1 base remained unmatched. The length of the CDR3 is 14 residues.